The 11 T cell receptor beta chains below were found in one sample sequenced in a study of read filtering for tumor transcriptome and immune sequencing. Molecular barcoded adaptors covering alpha/delta and beta/gamma chains were used on around 400 ng RNA. TCRdb used MiXCR to reprocess the reads, holding one entry per CDR3 protein. The table has over 50,000 distinct CDR3 sequences, around a fifth seen once. What was sequenced was a population of CD138-negative cells sorted from bone marrow. The receptors were gathered from a donor aged 40 or older with multiple myeloma.

This clonotype was seen more than once but under ten times. V and J are TRBV27 and TRBJ1-3; D is ambiguous. The germline CDR1 and CDR2 sequences are MNHEY and SMNVEV (reference sequence). The V gene lost 4 bases and the J gene lost 0 bases, with 7 bases spanning the gap. CDR3 length: 14 amino acids. The DNA for the CDR3 is TGTGCCAGCAGTTCCACCATCTCTGGAAACACCATATATTTT. Translating it yields CASSSTISGNTIYF.

Points on this clonotype: With only one base between it and a far larger clone, this is likely a read error. CDR3 loop: CASSPHLIRLGTNNEQFF. For the CDR3, the DNA is TGTGCCAGCAGCCCCCATCTCATCCGGTTAGGCACTAACAATGAGCAGTTCTTC. V and J are TRBV5-8 and TRBJ2-1, with D unclear. CDR3 size: 18 residues. V was cut by 4 bases and J by 5 bases, with 25 bases left in between. Germline loops: CDR1 SGHTS, CDR2 YDEGEE.

On this clonotype: A much bigger clone sits one base away, suggesting this may be a read error. The rearrangement joins TRBV5-1 to TRBJ2-7; 7 positions agree with TRBD1. CDR3 length: 14 residues. The V gene's germline CDR1 is SGHRS and CDR2 YFSETQ. The DNA for the CDR3 is TGCGCCGGCAGCTACGACAGGGTGAAGGACGAGCAGTACTTC. It translates to CAGSYDRVKDEQYF.

Worth noting for this clonotype: This may arise from a read error, as a much more abundant clone is one base away. This chain connects TRBV3-1 to TRBJ1-1; D is perhaps TRBD1 (5 bases). The germline V gene encodes CDR1 LGHDT and CDR2 YNNKEL (reference sequence). CDR3 size: 18 residues. V gave up 0 bases and J gave up 1 base, with 18 bases separating them. The CDR3, as DNA: TGTGCCAGCAGCCAAGATGGTGGGGGGATGGGTAGGAACACTGAAGCTTTCTTT. As protein: CASSQDGGGMGRNTEAFF.

In the case of this clonotype: At one boundary the junction diverges from the germline segment, which might be a read error. The CDR3 DNA reads as TGCGGTGCTGGTAGGACGGCGGCCCTACAAGAGACCCAGTACTTC. It yields the protein CGAGRTAALQETQYF. The rearrangement links TRBV20-1 to TRBJ2-5; D remains ambiguous. CDR3 length equals 15 residues. CDR1 DFQATT and CDR2 SNEGSKA come from the germline V gene (reference sequence).

In its sample, this clonotype was seen many times. The rearrangement links TRBV7-9 to TRBJ2-3, with D possibly being TRBD2 (5 bases). This CDR3 comprises 15 residues. V shed 1 base and J shed 0 bases, with 8 bases lying between them. The germline gives CDR1 SEHNR, CDR2 FQNEAQ (reference sequence). The CDR3 nucleotides read TGTGCCAGCAGCTTAGTTTCGGGAAGCACAGATACGCAGTATTTT. This gives the protein CASSLVSGSTDTQYF.

This clonotype was seen many times. This chain joins TRBV6-6 and TRBJ2-3; D gene ambiguous. Trimming shortened V by 10 bases and J by 1 base, and 6 bases separated the two germline ends. The CDR3 extends over 11 amino acids. Germline V gene sequence: CDR1 MNHNY, CDR2 SVGAGI (reference sequence). CDR3 sequence (DNA): TGTGCCACCAGCCGCACAGATACGCAGTATTTT. Translating gives CATSRTDTQYF.

This clonotype appeared many times. The chain joins TRBV20-1 to TRBJ1-1, with D possibly being TRBD1 (6 bases). V lost 2 bases, J lost 4 bases, and 14 bases lay in between. The CDR3 consists of 14 residues. Germline-derived CDR1 and CDR2 are DFQATT and SNEGSKA (reference sequence). The chain's CDR3 is CSARFWGARTEAFF. CDR3 coding DNA: TGCAGTGCTAGATTTTGGGGGGCGCGCACTGAAGCTTTCTTT.

Points on this clonotype: Just one base apart from a much larger clone, this may be a read error. The chain employs TRBV3-1 and TRBJ2-2; D unresolved. This CDR3 region has 14 residues. Germline V gene sequence: CDR1 LGHDT, CDR2 YNNKEL (reference sequence). The chain's CDR3 is CASGQPSRLGELFF. CDR3 in DNA: TGTGCCAGCGGCCAACCCTCGCGGCTCGGGGAGCTGTTTTTT.

A single count supports this clonotype. Mismatch with germline at one junction end may stem from a read error. The genes are TRBV28 and TRBJ2-5, with 10 bases fitting TRBD1. Germline CDR1 is MDHEN and CDR2 is SYDVKM. This CDR3 is built from 16 residues. The CDR3 is CASSLPGTGAQEAQYF. The CDR3 DNA is TGTGCCAGCAGTCTGCCCGGGACAGGGGCCCAAGAGGCCCAGTACTTC.

In this sample, this clonotype turned up many times. The chain combines TRBV28 with TRBJ2-2, with D perhaps matching TRBD1 (6 bases). The CDR3 is made up of 17 amino acids. Germline V CDR1 and CDR2: MDHEN, SYDVKM. V was clipped by 7 bases and J by 1 base, with 19 bases between them. This CDR3 is CASTQYPPDRNTGELFF. DNA for the CDR3: TGTGCCAGCACCCAATATCCACCGGACAGGAACACCGGGGAGCTGTTTTTT.